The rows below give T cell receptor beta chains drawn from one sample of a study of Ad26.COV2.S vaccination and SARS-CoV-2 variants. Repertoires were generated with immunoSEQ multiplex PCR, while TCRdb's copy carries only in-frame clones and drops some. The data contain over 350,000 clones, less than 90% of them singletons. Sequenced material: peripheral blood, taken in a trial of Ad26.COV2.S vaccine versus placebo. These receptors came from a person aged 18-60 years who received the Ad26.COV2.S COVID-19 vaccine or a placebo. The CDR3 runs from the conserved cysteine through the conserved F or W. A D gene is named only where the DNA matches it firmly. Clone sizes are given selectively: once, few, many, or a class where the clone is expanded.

CDR3: CASSGDGRFKVDTQYF
DNA: TGCGCCAGCAGTGGCGATGGCAGGTTTAAAGTGGATACGCAGTATTTT
size: -
V: TRBV10-2
D: -
J: TRBJ2-3

CDR3: CASSVGTETQYF
DNA: TGTGCCAGCAGTGTCGGGACAGAGACCCAGTACTTC
size: many
V: TRBV2
D: -
J: TRBJ2-5

CDR3: CASSPEGGYNEQFF
DNA: TGCGCCAGCAGCCCGGAGGGTGGCTACAATGAGCAGTTCTTC
size: -
V: TRBV4-1
D: -
J: TRBJ2-1

CDR3: CASTRGAADTQYF
DNA: TGTGCCAGCACCCGGGGGGCAGCGGATACGCAGTATTTT
size: -
V: TRBV9
D: -
J: TRBJ2-3

CDR3: CASSPYAGQGLLYTGELFF
DNA: TGTGCCAGTAGCCCCTATGCGGGACAGGGGCTTTTATACACCGGGGAGCTGTTTTTT
size: -
V: TRBV19
D: TRBD1
J: TRBJ2-2

CDR3: CASSPRSRDREVAYNEQFF
DNA: TGTGCCAGCAGCCCCCGGAGCCGGGACAGGGAAGTTGCTTACAATGAGCAGTTCTTC
size: -
V: TRBV3-1/TRBV3-2
D: TRBD1
J: TRBJ2-1

CDR3: CASTGENTDTQYF
DNA: TGTGCCAGCACCGGGGAAAACACAGATACGCAGTATTTT
size: -
V: TRBV11-2
D: -
J: TRBJ2-3

CDR3: CASSFVNEKLFF
DNA: TGTGCCAGCAGCTTCGTGAATGAAAAACTGTTTTTT
size: -
V: TRBV7-9
D: -
J: TRBJ1-4

CDR3: CASSIVRLAGSRETQYF
DNA: TGTGCCAGTAGTATAGTAAGGCTAGCGGGCTCCCGGGAGACCCAGTACTTC
size: -
V: TRBV19
D: TRBD2
J: TRBJ2-5

CDR3: CASSFRLDNEQFF
DNA: TGTGCCAGCAGCTTCCGACTCGACAATGAGCAGTTCTTC
size: -
V: TRBV7-6
D: -
J: TRBJ2-1

CDR3: CASSLAGRNTEAFF
DNA: TGTGCCAGCAGCTTAGCTGGCAGGAACACTGAAGCTTTCTTT
size: -
V: TRBV7-2
D: -
J: TRBJ1-1

CDR3: CSVEQGQGGEAFF
DNA: TGCAGCGTTGAACAAGGTCAGGGGGGTGAAGCTTTCTTT
size: -
V: TRBV29-1
D: TRBD1
J: TRBJ1-1

CDR3: CAWQYSGETHNEQFF
DNA: TGTGCCTGGCAGTATAGCGGGGAAACCCACAATGAGCAGTTCTTC
size: once
V: TRBV30
D: TRBD2
J: TRBJ2-1

CDR3: CASSRGFGTGADTQYF
DNA: TGTGCCAGCAGCCGGGGGTTTGGGACAGGGGCAGATACGCAGTATTTT
size: -
V: TRBV7-9
D: TRBD1
J: TRBJ2-3